This record concerns one T cell receptor beta chain sequence. The antigen remains unidentified. These donors counted as nominally healthy when sampled, but unrecorded immune exposures were likely. CDR1 SGHRS and CDR2 YFSETQ come from the germline V gene. The CDR3 covers 14 residues. Between the trimmed V and J ends, which lost 2 bases and 2 bases, there was a span of 9 bases. PCR was performed using 60 Vbeta and 13 Jbeta primers. Assay used: immunoSEQ multiplex PCR; TCRdb lists only in-frame clones, some missing. The repertoire holds 200,000 to 250,000 clones, with approximately 84% as singletons. This entry is derived from a study of cytomegalovirus exposure and HLA in healthy donors. General study findings and limits: Researchers had no immune exposure information except CMV serostatus available. Based on reports, TCR beta sequences accurately predicted HLA-A and HLA-B alleles for most subjects.

The source is a woman in her 40s in good health and CMV-seronegative. Sequencing was done on a sample of PBMCs. J is TRBJ2-3 and V is TRBV5-1, with D perhaps matching TRBD1 (6 bases). In DNA, the CDR3 is TGCGCCAGCAGCTTACAGGGTGACACAGATACGCAGTATTTT. Amino acids: CASSLQGDTDTQYF.